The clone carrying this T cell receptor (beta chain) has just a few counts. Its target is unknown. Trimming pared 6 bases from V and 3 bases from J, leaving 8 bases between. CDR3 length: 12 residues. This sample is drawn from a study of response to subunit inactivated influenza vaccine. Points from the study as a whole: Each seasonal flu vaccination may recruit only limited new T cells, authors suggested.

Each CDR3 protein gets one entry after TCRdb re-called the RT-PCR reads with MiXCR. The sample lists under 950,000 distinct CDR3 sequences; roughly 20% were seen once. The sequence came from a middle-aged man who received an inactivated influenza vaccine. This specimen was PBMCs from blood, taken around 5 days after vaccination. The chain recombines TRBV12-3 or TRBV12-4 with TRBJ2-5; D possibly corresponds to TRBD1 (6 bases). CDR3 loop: CASSYREETQYF. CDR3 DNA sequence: TGTGCCAGCAGCTACAGGGAAGAGACCCAGTACTTC.